Sequencing of this TCR beta chain was carried out in a study of identical twins. TCRdb recomputed calls from the 5' RACE reads with MiXCR, one row per CDR3 protein. This table holds about 470,000 distinct CDR3 sequences, approximately 25% found once. The CDR3 covers 14 residues. V was pared by 6 bases and J by 6 bases, with 16 bases between. Germline CDR1 and CDR2: ENHRY and SYGVKD. This clonotype appeared a few times. This sample was also put to use in a study of T cells expressing NK-cell markers.

The sequence came from a woman under 30 in good health. Sequences were obtained from CD4+ T cells sorted from blood. The chain recombines TRBV10-3 with TRBJ2-3, with a tentative D call TRBD1 (6 bases). CDR3 sequence reads: CAISPGTSADTQYF. The CDR3 region has the DNA TGTGCCATCAGCCCCGGGACATCCGCCGATACGCAGTATTTT.